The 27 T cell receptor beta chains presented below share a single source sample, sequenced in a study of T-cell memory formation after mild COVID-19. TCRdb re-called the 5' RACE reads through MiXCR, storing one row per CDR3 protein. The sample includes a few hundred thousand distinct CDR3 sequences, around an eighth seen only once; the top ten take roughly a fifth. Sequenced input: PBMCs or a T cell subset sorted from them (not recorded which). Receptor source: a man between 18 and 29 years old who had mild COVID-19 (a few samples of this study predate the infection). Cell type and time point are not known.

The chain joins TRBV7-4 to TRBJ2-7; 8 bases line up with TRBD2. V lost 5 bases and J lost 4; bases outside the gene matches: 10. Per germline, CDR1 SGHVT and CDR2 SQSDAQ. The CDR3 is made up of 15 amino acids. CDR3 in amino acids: CASSNGTSVGYEQYV. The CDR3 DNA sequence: TGTGCCAGCAGCAACGGGACTAGTGTAGGGTACGAGCAGTACGTC.

The CDR3 spells CAISDIGGGEQYV. CDR3 in DNA: TGTGCCATCAGTGATATCGGGGGCGGTGAGCAGTACGTC. The V gene is TRBV10-3, the J gene TRBJ2-7; either TRBD1 or TRBD2 may fit D (6 bases each). V lost 3 bases and J 7 bases, leaving 13 bases between the germline ends. CDR1 ENHRY and CDR2 SYGVKD come from the germline V gene. The CDR3 totals 13 residues.

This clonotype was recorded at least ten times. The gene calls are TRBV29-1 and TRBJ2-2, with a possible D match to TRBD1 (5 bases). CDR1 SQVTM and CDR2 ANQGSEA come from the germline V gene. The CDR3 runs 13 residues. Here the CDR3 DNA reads TGCAGTGCAGGGCCCGCGAACACCGGGGAGCTGTTTTTT. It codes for CSAGPANTGELFF.

The CDR3 loop reads CASSQDGCWGHYNEQFF. CDR3 bases: TGTGCCAGCAGCCAAGATGGGTGCTGGGGCCACTACAATGAGCAGTTCTTC. The genes are TRBV4-2 and TRBJ2-1; D is perhaps TRBD1 (5 bases). The V and J ends lost 0 bases and 3 bases respectively, with 15 bases between them. Per the germline V gene, CDR1 is LGHNA and CDR2 is YNFKEQ. The CDR3 is 17 residues long.

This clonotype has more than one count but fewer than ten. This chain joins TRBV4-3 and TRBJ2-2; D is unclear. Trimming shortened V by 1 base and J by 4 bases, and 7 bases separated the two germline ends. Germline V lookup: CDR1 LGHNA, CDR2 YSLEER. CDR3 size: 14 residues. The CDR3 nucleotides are TGCGCCAGCAGCCAAGTCTGGCCCACCGGGGAGCTGTTTTTT. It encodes CASSQVWPTGELFF.

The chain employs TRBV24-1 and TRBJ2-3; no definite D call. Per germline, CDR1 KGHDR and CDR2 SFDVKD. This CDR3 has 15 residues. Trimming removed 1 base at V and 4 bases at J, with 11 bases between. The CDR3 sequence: CATSDFSDQSDTQYF. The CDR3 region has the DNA TGTGCCACCAGTGATTTCTCTGATCAGTCAGATACGCAGTATTTT.

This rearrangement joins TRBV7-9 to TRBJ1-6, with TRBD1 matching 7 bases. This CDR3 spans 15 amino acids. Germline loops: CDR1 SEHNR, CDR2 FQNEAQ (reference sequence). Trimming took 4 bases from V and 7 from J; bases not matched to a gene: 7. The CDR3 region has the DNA TGTGCCAGCAGCTCCCCGACAGGGAGAAATTCACCCCTCCACTTT. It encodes CASSSPTGRNSPLHF.

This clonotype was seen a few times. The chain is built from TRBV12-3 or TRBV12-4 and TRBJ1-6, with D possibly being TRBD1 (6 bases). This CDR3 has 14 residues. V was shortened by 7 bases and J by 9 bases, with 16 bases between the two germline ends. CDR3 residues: CASTLTGMGSPLHF. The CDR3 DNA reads TGTGCCAGCACCCTCACAGGGATGGGTTCACCCCTCCACTTT.

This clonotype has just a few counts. CDR3 sequence (DNA): TGTGCCAGCCGCAGGGCGTTATTTGGCTACACCTTC. Protein product: CASRRALFGYTF. The rearrangement joins TRBV28 to TRBJ1-2, with D possibly TRBD1 on 5 matching bases. This CDR3 is 12 amino acids long. The germline V gene encodes CDR1 MDHEN and CDR2 SYDVKM. Trimming shortened V by 8 bases and J by 7 bases, and 14 bases separated the two germline ends.

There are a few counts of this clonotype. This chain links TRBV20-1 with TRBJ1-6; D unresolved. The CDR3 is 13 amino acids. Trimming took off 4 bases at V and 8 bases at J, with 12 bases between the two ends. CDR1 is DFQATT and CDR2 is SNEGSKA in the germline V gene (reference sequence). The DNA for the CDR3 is TGCAGTGCTATAAGGACTGATCATTCACCCCTCCACTTT. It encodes CSAIRTDHSPLHF.

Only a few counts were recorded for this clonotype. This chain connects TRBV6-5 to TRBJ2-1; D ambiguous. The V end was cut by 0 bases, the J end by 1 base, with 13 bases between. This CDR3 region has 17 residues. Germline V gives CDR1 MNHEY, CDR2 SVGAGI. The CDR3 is CASSYSIGMRSYNEQFF. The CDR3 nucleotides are TGTGCCAGCAGTTACTCGATAGGCATGAGGTCCTACAATGAGCAGTTCTTC.

CDR3 DNA: TGCGCCAGCAGCCAACTAGCGGGGGGGCACCAAGAGACCCAGTACTTC. Its protein product is CASSQLAGGHQETQYF. This chain connects TRBV4-3 to TRBJ2-5; 12 bases fit TRBD2. The germline V gene encodes CDR1 LGHNA and CDR2 YSLEER. This CDR3 contains 16 residues. V shed 2 bases, J shed 0 bases, and the junction held 1 base outside the gene matches.

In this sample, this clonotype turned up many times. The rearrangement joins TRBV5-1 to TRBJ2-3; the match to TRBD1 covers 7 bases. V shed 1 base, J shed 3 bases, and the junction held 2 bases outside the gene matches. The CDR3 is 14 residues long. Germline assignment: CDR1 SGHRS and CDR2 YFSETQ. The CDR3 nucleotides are TGCGCCAGCAGCTTGCAGGGGGAGACAGATACGCAGTATTTT. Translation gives CASSLQGETDTQYF.

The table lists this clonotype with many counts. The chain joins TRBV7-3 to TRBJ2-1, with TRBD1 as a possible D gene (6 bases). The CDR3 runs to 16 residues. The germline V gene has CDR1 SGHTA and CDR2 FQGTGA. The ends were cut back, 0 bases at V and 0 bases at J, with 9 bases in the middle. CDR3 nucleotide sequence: TGTGCCAGCAGCTTAACCGGGACACGCTCCTACAATGAGCAGTTCTTC. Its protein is CASSLTGTRSYNEQFF. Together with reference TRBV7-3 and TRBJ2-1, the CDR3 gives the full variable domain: GAGVSQTPSNKVTEKGKYVELRCDPISGHTALYWYRQSLGQGPEFLIYFQGTGAADDSGLPNDRFFAVRPEGSVSTLKIQRTERGDSAVYLCASSLTGTRSYNEQFFGPGTRLTVL.

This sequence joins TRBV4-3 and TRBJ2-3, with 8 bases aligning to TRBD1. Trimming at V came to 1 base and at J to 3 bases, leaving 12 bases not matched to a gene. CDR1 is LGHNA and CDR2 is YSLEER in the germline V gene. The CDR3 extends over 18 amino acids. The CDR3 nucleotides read TGCGCCAGCAGCCAAGGTGAGCCGGGACAGGAATGGACAGATACGCAGTATTTT. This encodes CASSQGEPGQEWTDTQYF.

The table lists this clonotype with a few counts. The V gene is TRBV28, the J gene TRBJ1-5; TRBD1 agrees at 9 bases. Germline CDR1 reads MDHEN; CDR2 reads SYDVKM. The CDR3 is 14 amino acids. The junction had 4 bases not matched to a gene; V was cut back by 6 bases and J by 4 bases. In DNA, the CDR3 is TGTGCCAGCAGAGCACAGGGGGCAAATCAGCCCCAGCATTTT. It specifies CASRAQGANQPQHF.

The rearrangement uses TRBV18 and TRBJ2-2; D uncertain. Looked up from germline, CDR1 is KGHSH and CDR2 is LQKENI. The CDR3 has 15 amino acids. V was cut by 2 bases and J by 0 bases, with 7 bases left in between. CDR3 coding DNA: TGTGCCAGCTCACCAACCAGTGCGAACACCGGGGAGCTGTTTTTT. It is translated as CASSPTSANTGELFF. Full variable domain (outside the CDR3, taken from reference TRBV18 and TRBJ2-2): NAGVMQNPRHLVRRRGQEARLRCSPMKGHSHVYWYRQLPEEGLKFMVYLQKENIIDESGMPKERFSAEFPKEGPSILRIQQVVRGDSAAYFCASSPTSANTGELFFGEGSRLTVL.

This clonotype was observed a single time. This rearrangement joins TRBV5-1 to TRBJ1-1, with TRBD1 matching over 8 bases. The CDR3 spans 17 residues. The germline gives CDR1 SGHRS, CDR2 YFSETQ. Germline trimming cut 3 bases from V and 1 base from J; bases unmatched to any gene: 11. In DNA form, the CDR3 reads TGCGCCAGCAGCTACGGACAGGGACTCGTTCGGAACACTGAAGCTTTCTTT. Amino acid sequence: CASSYGQGLVRNTEAFF. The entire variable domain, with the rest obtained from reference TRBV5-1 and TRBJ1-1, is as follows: KAGVTQTPRYLIKTRGQQVTLSCSPISGHRSVSWYQQTPGQGLQFLFEYFSETQRNKGNFPGRFSGRQFSNSRSEMNVSTLELGDSALYLCASSYGQGLVRNTEAFFGQGTRLTVV.

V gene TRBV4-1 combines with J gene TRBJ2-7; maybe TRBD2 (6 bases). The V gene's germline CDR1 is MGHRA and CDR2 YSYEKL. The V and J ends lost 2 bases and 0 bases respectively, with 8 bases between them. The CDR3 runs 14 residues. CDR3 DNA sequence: TGCGCCAGCAGCCAACAGACTAGCTCCTACGAGCAGTACGTC. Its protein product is CASSQQTSSYEQYV.

CDR3 loop: CASSVGGWGTEAFF. CDR3 DNA sequence: TGTGCCAGCAGCGTAGGGGGATGGGGCACTGAAGCTTTCTTT. This chain connects TRBV9 to TRBJ1-1, with D uncertain. Between the trimmed V and J ends, which lost 0 bases and 4 bases, there was a span of 10 bases. The CDR3 consists of 14 residues. The germline V gene has CDR1 SGDLS and CDR2 YYNGEE.

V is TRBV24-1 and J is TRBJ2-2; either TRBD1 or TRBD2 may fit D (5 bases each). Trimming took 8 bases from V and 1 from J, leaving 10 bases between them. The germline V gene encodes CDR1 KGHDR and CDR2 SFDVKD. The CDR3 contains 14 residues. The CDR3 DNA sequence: TGTGCCACCATGGGACGGGAGAACACCGGGGAGCTGTTTTTT. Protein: CATMGRENTGELFF.

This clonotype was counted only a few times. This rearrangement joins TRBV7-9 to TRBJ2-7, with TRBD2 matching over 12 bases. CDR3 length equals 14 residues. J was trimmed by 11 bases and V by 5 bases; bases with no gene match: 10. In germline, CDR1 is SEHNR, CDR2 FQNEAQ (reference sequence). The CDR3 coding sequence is TGTGCCAGCAGCGCGACTAGCGGGGGTGCCCGGGAGTACTTC. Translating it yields CASSATSGGAREYF. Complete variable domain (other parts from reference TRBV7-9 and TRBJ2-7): DTGVSQNPRHKITKRGQNVTFRCDPISEHNRLYWYRQTLGQGPEFLTYFQNEAQLEKSRLLSDRFSAERPKGSFSTLEIQRTEQGDSAMYLCASSATSGGAREYFGPGTRLTVT.

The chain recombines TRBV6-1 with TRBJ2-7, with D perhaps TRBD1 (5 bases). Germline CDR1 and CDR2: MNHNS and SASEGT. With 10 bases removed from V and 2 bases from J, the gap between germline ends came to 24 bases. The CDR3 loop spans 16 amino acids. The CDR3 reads CAIHQGHDPFPYEQYV. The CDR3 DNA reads TGTGCCATACACCAGGGCCACGACCCTTTCCCCTACGAGCAGTACGTC.

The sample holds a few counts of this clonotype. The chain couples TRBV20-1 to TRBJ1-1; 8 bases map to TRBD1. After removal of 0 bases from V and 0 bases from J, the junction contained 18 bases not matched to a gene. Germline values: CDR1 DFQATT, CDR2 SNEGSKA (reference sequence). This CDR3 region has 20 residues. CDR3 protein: CSARDPLRALGTGMNTEAFF. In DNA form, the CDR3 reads TGCAGTGCTAGAGATCCCCTCCGGGCCCTCGGGACAGGTATGAACACTGAAGCTTTCTTT.

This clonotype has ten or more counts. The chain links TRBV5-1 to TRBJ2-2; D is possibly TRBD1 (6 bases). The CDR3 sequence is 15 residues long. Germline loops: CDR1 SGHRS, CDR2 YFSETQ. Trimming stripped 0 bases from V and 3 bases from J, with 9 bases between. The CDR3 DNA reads TGCGCCAGCAGCTTGGTTTCAGGGGACACCGGGGAGCTGTTTTTT. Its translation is CASSLVSGDTGELFF.

This CDR3 is CASSQDIGTGAAGELFF. The CDR3 bases are TGTGCCAGCAGCCAAGATATTGGGACGGGCGCGGCCGGGGAGCTGTTTTTT. This chain joins TRBV3-1 and TRBJ2-2; either TRBD1 or TRBD2 may fit D (5 bases each). V was pared by 0 bases and J by 6 bases, with 17 bases between. CDR1 is LGHDT and CDR2 is YNNKEL in the germline V gene (reference sequence). This CDR3 is 17 amino acids long. Together with reference TRBV3-1 and TRBJ2-2, the CDR3 gives the full variable domain: DTAVSQTPKYLVTQMGNDKSIKCEQNLGHDTMYWYKQDSKKFLKIMFSYNNKELIINETVPNRFSPKSPDKAHLNLHINSLELGDSAVYFCASSQDIGTGAAGELFFGEGSRLTVL.

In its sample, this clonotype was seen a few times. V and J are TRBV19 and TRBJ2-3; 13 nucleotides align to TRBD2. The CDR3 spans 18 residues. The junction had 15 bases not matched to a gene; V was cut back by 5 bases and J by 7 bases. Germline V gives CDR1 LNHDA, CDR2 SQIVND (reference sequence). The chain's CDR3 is CASSPSGLLAGGPNTQYF. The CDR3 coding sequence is TGTGCCAGTAGTCCCTCTGGGCTACTAGCGGGGGGGCCTAATACGCAGTATTTT.